Described below is a single TCR beta chain sequence and its context. Its cognate antigen is unknown. CD45RO-negative, CCR7-positively selected cells formed the naive CD8 fraction, excluding terminally differentiated effector memory CD45RA+ cells. These data belong to a study of shared clonotypes between healthy human individuals. Whole-study results and caveats: Naive subsets tended to show greater estimated richness than memory subsets.

Several immunoSEQ plates received, in even portions, the genomic DNA of each subset. The method was immunoSEQ multiplex PCR; TCRdb's version includes in-frame clones alone and lacks a portion of them. Here the sample spans under 2,000,000 clones, approximately 94% being singletons. This TCR derives from a man between 18 and 35 years old in good health. Sequencing was performed on naive CD8+ T cells sorted from blood.

CDR3 sequence: CSVELGGYYEQYF. CDR3 nucleotides: TGCAGCGTTGAACTAGGGGGGTACTACGAGCAGTACTTC. This chain links TRBV29-1 with TRBJ2-7; D assignment may be TRBD1 or TRBD2 (6 bases each). Germline V gene data show CDR1 as SQVTM and CDR2 as ANQGSEA. V lost 2 bases and J 3 bases, leaving 11 bases between the germline ends. The CDR3 is 13 amino acids.